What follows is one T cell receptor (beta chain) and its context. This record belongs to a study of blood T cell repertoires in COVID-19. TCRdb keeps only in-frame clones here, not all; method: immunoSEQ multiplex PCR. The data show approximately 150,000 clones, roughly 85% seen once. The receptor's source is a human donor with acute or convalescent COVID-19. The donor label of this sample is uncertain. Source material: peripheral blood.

The CDR3 DNA follows: TGTGCCAGCAGCCTATGGACAGGTGACGTTGGCTACACCTTC. It specifies CASSLWTGDVGYTF. The chain has TRBV5-5 and TRBJ1-2; 7 bases are a match to TRBD1. The CDR3 loop spans 14 amino acids. The J segment lost 7 bases and the V segment lost 4 bases, leaving 10 bases of the junction unmatched. Germline V gives CDR1 SGHKS, CDR2 YYEKEE (reference sequence).